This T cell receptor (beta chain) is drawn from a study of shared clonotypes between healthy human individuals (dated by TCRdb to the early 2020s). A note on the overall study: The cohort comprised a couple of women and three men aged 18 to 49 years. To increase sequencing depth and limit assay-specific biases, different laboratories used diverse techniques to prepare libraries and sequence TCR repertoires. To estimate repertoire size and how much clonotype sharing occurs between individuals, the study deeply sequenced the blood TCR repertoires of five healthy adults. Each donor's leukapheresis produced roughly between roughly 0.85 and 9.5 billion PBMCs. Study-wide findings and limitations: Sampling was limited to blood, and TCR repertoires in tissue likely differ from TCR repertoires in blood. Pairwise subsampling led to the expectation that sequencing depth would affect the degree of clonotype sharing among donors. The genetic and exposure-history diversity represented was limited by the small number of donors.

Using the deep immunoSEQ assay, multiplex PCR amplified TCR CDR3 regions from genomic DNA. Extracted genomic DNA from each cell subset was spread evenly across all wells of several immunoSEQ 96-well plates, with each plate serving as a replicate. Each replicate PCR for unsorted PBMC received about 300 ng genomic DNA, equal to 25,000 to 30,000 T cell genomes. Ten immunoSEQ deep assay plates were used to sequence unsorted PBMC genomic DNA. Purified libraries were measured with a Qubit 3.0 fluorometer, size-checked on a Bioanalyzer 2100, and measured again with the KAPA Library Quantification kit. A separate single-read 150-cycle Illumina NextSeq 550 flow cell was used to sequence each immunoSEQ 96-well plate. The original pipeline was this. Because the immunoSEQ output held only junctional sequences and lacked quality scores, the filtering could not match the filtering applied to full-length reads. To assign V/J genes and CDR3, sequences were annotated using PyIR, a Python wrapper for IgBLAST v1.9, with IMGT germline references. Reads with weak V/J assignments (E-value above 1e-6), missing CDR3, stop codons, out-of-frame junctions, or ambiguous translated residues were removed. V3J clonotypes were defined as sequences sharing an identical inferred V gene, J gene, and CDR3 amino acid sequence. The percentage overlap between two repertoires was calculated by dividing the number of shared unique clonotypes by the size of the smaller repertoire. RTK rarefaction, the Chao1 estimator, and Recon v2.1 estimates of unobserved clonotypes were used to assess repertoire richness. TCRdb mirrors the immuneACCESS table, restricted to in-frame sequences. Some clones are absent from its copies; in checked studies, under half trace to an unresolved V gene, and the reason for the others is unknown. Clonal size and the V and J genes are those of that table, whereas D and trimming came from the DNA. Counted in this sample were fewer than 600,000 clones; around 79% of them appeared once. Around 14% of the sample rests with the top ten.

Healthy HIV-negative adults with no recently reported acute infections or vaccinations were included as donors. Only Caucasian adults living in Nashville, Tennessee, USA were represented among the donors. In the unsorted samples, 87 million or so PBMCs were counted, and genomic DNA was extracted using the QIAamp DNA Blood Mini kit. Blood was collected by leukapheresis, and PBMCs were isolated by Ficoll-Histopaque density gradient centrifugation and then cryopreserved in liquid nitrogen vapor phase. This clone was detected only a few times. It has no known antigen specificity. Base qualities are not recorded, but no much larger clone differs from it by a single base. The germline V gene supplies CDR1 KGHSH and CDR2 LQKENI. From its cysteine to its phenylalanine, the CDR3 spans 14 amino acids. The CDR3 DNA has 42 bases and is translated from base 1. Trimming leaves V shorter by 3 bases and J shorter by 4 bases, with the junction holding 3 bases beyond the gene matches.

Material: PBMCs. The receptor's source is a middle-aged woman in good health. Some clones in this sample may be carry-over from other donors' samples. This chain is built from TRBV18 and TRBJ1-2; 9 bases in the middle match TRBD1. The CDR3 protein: CASSPGQGSYGYTF. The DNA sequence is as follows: TGTGCCAGCTCACCGGGACAGGGATCCTATGGCTACACCTTC. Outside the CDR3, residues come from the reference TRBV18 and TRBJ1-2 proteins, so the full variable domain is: NAGVMQNPRHLVRRRGQEARLRCSPMKGHSHVYWYRQLPEEGLKFMVYLQKENIIDESGMPKERFSAEFPKEGPSILRIQQVVRGDSAAYFCASSPGQGSYGYTFGSGTRLTVV.